The 2 T cell receptor beta chains given below trace back to one sample, sequenced in a study of regulatory and conventional T cells in breast cancer. Each CDR3 protein is one row after TCRdb ran MiXCR on the PCR reads. The sample gives 15,000 or so distinct CDR3 sequences, about 31% of which show up once; approximately 1.5% is in the top ten. Sequencing was done on a sample of conventional T cells from blood. The receptors derive from a female donor in good health.

This clonotype was recorded a few times. The chain joins TRBV9 to TRBJ1-3, with D hard to call. Germline lookup yields CDR1 SGDLS and CDR2 YYNGEE. This CDR3 contains 15 residues. Between the trimmed V and J ends, which lost 4 bases and 0 bases, there was a span of 11 bases. The DNA for the CDR3 is TGTGCCAGCAGCTCTGACGGGAGCTCTGGAAACACCATATATTTT. Translated, it gives CASSSDGSSGNTIYF. The whole variable domain, filled in from reference TRBV9 and TRBJ1-3, reads DSGVTQTPKHLITATGQRVTLRCSPRSGDLSVYWYQQSLDQGLQFLIQYYNGEERAKGNILERFSAQQFPDLHSELNLSSLELGDSALYFCASSSDGSSGNTIYFGEGSWLTVV.

The chain carries TRBV7-9 and TRBJ1-5, with D unclear. The CDR3 spans 14 residues. CDR1 and CDR2 (germline): SEHNR, FQNEAQ (reference sequence). The germline V and J ends were trimmed by 4 bases and 1 base, with 8 bases remaining between them. The CDR3 protein is CASSSGWSNQPQHF. CDR3 bases: TGTGCCAGCAGCTCCGGCTGGAGCAATCAGCCCCAGCATTTT.